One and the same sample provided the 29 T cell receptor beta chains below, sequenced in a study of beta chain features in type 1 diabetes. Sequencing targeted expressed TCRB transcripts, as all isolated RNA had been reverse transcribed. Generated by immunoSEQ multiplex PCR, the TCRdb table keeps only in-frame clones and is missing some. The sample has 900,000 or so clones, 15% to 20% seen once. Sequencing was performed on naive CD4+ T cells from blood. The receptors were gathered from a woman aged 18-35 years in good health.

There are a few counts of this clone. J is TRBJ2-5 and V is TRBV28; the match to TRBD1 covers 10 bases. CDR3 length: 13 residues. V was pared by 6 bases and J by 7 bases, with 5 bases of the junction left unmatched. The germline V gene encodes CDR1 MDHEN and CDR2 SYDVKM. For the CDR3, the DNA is TGTGCCAGCAGCCCGGGACAGGGGCCGACCCAGTACTTC. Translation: CASSPGQGPTQYF.

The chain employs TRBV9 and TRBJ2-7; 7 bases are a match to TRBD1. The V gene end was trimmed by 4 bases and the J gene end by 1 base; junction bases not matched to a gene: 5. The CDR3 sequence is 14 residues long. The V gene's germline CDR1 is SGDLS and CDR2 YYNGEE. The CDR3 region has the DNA TGTGCCAGCAGCACGGGGACAGCATCCTACGAGCAGTACTTC. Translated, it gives CASSTGTASYEQYF. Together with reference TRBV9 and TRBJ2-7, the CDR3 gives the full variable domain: DSGVTQTPKHLITATGQRVTLRCSPRSGDLSVYWYQQSLDQGLQFLIQYYNGEERAKGNILERFSAQQFPDLHSELNLSSLELGDSALYFCASSTGTASYEQYFGPGTRLTVT.

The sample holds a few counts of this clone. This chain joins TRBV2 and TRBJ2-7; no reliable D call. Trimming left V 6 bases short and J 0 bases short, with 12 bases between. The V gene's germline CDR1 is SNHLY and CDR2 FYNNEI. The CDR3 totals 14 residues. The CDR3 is CASSAEGYSYEQYF. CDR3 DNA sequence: TGTGCCAGCAGCGCCGAAGGCTACTCCTACGAGCAGTACTTC.

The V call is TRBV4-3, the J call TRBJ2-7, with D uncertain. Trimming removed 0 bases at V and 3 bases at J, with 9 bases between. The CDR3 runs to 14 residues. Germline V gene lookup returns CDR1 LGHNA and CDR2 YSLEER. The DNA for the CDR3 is TGCGCCAGCAGCCAAGAGGTAGCCCGCTACGAGCAGTACTTC. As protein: CASSQEVARYEQYF.

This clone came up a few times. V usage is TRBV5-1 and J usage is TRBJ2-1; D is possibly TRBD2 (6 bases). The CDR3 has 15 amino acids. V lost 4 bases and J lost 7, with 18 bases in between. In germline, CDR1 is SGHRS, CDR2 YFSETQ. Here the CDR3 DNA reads TGCGCCAGCAGCCAAATTAGAGCAGGGAGGAATGAGCAGTTCTTC. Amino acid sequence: CASSQIRAGRNEQFF.

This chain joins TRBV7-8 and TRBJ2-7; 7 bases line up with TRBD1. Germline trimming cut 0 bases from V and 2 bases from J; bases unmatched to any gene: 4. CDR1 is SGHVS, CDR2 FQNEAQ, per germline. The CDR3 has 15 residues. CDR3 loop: CASSLALGQTYEQYF. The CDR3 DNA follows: TGTGCCAGCAGCTTAGCGCTGGGACAGACCTACGAGCAGTACTTC.

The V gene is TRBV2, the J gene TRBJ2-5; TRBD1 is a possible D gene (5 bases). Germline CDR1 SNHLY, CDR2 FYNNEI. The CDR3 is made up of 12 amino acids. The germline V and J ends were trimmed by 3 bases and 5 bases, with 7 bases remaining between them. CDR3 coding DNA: TGTGCCAGCAGTGACAGGGCGGAGACCCAGTACTTC. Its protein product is CASSDRAETQYF.

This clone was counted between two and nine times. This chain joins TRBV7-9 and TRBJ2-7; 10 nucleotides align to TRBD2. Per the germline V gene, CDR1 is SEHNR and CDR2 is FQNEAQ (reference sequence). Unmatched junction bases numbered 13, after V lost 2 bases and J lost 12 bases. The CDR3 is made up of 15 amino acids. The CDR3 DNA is TGTGCCAGCAGCTTAATGGGCGGACTAGCGGAAACTCGGTACTTC. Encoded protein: CASSLMGGLAETRYF.

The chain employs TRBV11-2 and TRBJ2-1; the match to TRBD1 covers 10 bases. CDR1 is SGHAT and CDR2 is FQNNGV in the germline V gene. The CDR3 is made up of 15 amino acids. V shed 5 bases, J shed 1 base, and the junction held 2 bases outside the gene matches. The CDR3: CASSRTGGSYNEQFF. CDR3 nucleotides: TGTGCCAGCAGCCGGACAGGGGGATCCTACAATGAGCAGTTCTTC.

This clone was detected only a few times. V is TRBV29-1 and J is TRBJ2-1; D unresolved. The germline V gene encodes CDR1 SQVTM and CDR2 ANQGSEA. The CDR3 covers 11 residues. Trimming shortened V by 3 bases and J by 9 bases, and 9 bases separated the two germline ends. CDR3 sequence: CSVEGHPEQFF. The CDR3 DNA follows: TGCAGCGTTGAGGGCCACCCTGAGCAGTTCTTC.

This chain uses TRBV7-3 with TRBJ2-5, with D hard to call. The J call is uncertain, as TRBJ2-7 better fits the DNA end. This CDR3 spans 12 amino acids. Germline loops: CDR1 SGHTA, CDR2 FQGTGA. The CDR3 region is CASSSPGSEQYF. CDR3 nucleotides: TGTGCCAGCAGCTCCCCCGGTTCCGAGCAGTACTTC.

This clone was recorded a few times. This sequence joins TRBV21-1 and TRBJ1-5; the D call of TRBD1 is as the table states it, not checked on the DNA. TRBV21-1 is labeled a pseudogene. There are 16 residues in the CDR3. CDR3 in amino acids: CASSLTTGTSNQPQHF. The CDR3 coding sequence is TGTGCCAGCAGCCTAACGACAGGAACCAGCAATCAGCCCCAGCATTTT.

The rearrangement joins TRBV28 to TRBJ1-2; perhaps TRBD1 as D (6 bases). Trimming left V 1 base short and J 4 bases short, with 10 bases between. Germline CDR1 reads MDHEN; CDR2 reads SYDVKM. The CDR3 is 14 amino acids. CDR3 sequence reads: CASSLSPGVYGYTF. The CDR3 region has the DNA TGTGCCAGCAGTTTATCCCCAGGGGTCTATGGCTACACCTTC.

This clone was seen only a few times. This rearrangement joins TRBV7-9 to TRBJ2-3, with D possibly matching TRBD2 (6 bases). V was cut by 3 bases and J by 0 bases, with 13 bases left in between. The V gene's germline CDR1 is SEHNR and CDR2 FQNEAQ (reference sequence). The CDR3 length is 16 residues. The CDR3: CASSFPVGTSTDTQYF. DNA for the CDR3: TGTGCCAGCAGCTTCCCAGTCGGGACTAGCACAGATACGCAGTATTTT.

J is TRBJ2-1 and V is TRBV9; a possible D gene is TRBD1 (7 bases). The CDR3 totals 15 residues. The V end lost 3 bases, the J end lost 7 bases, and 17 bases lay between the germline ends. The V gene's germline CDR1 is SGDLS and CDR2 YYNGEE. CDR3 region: CASSARGTQGNEQFF. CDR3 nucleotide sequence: TGTGCCAGCAGCGCGCGGGGAACACAGGGGAATGAGCAGTTCTTC.

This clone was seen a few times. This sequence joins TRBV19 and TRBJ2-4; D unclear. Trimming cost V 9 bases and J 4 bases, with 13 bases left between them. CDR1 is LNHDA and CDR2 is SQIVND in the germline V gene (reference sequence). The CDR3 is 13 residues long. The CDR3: CASGPSGKNIQYF. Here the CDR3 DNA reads TGTGCCAGCGGGCCGTCAGGTAAAAACATTCAGTACTTC.

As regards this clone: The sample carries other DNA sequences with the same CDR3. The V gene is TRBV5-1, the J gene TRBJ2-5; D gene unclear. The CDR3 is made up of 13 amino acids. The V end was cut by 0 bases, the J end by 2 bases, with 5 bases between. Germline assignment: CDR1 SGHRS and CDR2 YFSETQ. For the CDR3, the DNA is TGCGCCAGCAGCTTGGGAGAGCAAGAGACCCAGTACTTC. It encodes CASSLGEQETQYF.

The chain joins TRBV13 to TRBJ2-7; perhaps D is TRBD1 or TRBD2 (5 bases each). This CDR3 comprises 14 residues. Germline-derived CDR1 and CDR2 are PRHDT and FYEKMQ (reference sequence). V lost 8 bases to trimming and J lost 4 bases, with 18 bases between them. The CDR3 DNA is TGTGCCAGCGCTGAGGTGAGGGGAACTTACGAGCAGTACTTC. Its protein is CASAEVRGTYEQYF.

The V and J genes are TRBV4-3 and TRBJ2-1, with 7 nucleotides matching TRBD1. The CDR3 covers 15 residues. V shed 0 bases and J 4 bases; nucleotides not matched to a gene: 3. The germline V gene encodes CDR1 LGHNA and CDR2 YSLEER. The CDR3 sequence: CASSQETQGYNEQFF. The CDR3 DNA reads TGCGCCAGCAGCCAAGAGACACAGGGGTACAATGAGCAGTTCTTC.

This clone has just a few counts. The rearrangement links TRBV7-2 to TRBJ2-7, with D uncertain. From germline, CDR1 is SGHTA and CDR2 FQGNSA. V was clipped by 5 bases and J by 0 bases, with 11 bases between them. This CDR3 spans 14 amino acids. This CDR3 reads CASSPGWSSYEQYF. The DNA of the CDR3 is TGTGCCAGCAGCCCCGGCTGGAGCTCCTACGAGCAGTACTTC.

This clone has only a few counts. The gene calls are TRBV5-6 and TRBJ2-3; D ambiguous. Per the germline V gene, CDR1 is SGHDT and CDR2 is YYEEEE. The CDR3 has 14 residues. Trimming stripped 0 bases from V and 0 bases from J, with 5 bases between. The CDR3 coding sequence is TGTGCCAGCAGCTTGGTCGGTAGCACAGATACGCAGTATTTT. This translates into CASSLVGSTDTQYF. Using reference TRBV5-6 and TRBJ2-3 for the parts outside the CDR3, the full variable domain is DAGVTQSPTHLIKTRGQQVTLRCSPKSGHDTVSWYQQALGQGPQFIFQYYEEEERQRGNFPDRFSGHQFPNYSSELNVNALLLGDSALYLCASSLVGSTDTQYFGPGTRLTVL.

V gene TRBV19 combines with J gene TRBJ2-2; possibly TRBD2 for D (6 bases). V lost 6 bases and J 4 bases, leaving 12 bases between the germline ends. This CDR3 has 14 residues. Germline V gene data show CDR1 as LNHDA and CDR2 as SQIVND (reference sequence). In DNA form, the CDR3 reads TGTGCCAGTAGGCCGACCGGGGGCACCGGGGAGCTGTTTTTT. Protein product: CASRPTGGTGELFF.

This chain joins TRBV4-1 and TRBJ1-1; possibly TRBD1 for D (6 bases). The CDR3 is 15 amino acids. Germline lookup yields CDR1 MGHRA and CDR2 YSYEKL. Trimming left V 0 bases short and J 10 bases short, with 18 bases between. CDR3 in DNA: TGCGCCAGCAGCCAAGATCTAGCGGGGGGCAACGGAGCTTTCTTT. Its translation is CASSQDLAGGNGAFF.

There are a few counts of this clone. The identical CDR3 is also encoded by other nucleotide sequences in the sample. Here the CDR3 DNA reads TGTGCCAGCAGCTTCACAGGGGGACAAGAGACCCAGTACTTC. Translating it yields CASSFTGGQETQYF. The J gene is TRBJ2-5, the V gene TRBV7-2; the match to TRBD1 covers 8 bases. Trimming removed 3 bases from V and 2 bases from J; junction bases left unmatched: 2. CDR1 SGHTA and CDR2 FQGNSA come from the germline V gene. The CDR3 totals 14 residues.

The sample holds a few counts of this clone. The CDR3 sequence is CASSLRTGDYEQYF. The CDR3 nucleotides are TGTGCCAGCAGCTTAAGGACAGGGGACTACGAGCAGTACTTC. V and J are TRBV7-2 and TRBJ2-7, with 9 bases identical to TRBD1. CDR1 is SGHTA, CDR2 FQGNSA, per germline. With V trimmed by 2 bases and J by 3 bases, 2 bases remained unmatched. The CDR3 sequence is 14 residues long. The variable domain in full, with the rest retrieved from reference TRBV7-2 and TRBJ2-7, is GAGVSQSPSNKVTEKGKDVELRCDPISGHTALYWYRQSLGQGLEFLIYFQGNSAPDKSGLPSDRFSAERTGGSVSTLTIQRTQQEDSAVYLCASSLRTGDYEQYFGPGTRLTVT.

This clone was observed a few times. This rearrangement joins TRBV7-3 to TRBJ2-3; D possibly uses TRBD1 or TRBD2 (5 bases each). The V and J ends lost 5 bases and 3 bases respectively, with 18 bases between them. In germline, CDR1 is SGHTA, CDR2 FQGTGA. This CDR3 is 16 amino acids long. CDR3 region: CASSPGPWGKTDTQYF. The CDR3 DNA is TGTGCCAGCAGCCCCGGGCCCTGGGGGAAAACAGATACGCAGTATTTT.

The DNA for the CDR3 is TGTGCCAGCAGTGGGCCCAATCAGCCCCAGCATTTT. Residues: CASSGPNQPQHF. The chain couples TRBV6-1 to TRBJ1-5; no definite D call. Germline values: CDR1 MNHNS, CDR2 SASEGT. The CDR3 length is 12 residues. Trimming shortened V by 4 bases and J by 3 bases, and 4 bases separated the two germline ends.

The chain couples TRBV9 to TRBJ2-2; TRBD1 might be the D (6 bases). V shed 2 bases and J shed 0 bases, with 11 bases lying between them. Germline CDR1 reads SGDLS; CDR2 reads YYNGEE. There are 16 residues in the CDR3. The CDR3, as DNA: TGTGCCAGCAGCGTCAGTCCAGGGGCGAACACCGGGGAGCTGTTTTTT. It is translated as CASSVSPGANTGELFF.

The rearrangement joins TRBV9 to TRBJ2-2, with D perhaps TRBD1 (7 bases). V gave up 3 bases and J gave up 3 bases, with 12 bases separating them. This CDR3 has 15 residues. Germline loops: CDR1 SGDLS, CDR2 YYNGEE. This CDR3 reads CASSDQGGYTGELFF. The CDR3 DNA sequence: TGTGCCAGCAGCGACCAGGGGGGCTACACCGGGGAGCTGTTTTTT.